This passage covers 21 T cell receptor beta chains from one sample sequenced in a study of shared clonotypes between healthy human individuals. Generated by immunoSEQ multiplex PCR, the TCRdb table keeps only in-frame clones and is missing some. The sample lists fewer than 850,000 clones, less than 95% occurring once. Sequenced: memory CD8+ T cells from PBMCs. Subset noted: CD45RO+ cells pooled with CCR7-negative TemRA cells. The receptors shown here come from a man between 18 and 29 years old in good health. Some clones in this sample may be carry-over from other donors' samples.

The chain has TRBV4-3 and TRBJ2-5, with D uncertain. The CDR3 loop spans 16 amino acids. V was cut by 7 bases and J by 0 bases, with 18 bases left in between. Germline CDR1 reads LGHNA; CDR2 reads YSLEER. This chain's CDR3 is CASTPNWSAYQETQYF. CDR3 sequence (DNA): TGCGCCAGCACCCCGAATTGGTCGGCGTACCAAGAGACCCAGTACTTC.

This chain links TRBV7-2 with TRBJ2-7; no clear D. The CDR3 is 11 residues long. The V end lost 2 bases, the J end lost 2 bases, and 1 base lay between the germline ends. Germline CDR1 and CDR2: SGHTA and FQGNSA. CDR3 DNA: TGTGCCAGCAGCTTAACCTACGAGCAGTACTTC. The encoded protein is CASSLTYEQYF.

The V call is TRBV27, the J call TRBJ2-1, with TRBD1 matching over 8 bases. With V trimmed by 2 bases and J by 2 bases, 8 bases remained unmatched. Germline V gene lookup returns CDR1 MNHEY and CDR2 SMNVEV (reference sequence). The CDR3 length is 17 residues. As DNA, the CDR3 is TGTGCCAGCAGTTTACCCCCCGGGACAGGCCCCTACAATGAGCAGTTCTTC. Its protein is CASSLPPGTGPYNEQFF.

The genes are TRBV6-5 and TRBJ2-1; TRBD1 is a possible D gene (5 bases). V was shortened by 6 bases and J by 0 bases, with 9 bases between the two germline ends. This CDR3 has 14 residues. The germline V gene has CDR1 MNHEY and CDR2 SVGAGI. CDR3 sequence: CASSYDSSYNEQFF. The CDR3 DNA is TGTGCCAGCAGCTACGACAGCTCCTACAATGAGCAGTTCTTC.

Comment on this clone: The sample holds other DNA sequences that translate to the same CDR3. The chain employs TRBV7-3 and TRBJ2-2; D perhaps matches TRBD2 (6 bases). V shed 3 bases and J shed 6 bases, with 11 bases lying between them. The CDR3 loop spans 14 amino acids. CDR1 is SGHTA and CDR2 is FQGTGA in the germline V gene. The CDR3 region is CASSLGGGAGELFF. CDR3 bases: TGTGCCAGCAGCTTGGGAGGCGGTGCCGGGGAGCTGTTTTTT.

The gene calls are TRBV11-3 and TRBJ2-3; 8 bases are a match to TRBD1. Germline loops: CDR1 SGHNT, CDR2 YENEEA. J was trimmed by 1 base and V by 4 bases; bases with no gene match: 1. The CDR3 loop spans 14 amino acids. Here the CDR3 reads CASSSTGGTDTQYF. CDR3 DNA: TGTGCCAGCAGCTCGACAGGGGGCACAGATACGCAGTATTTT.

The V call is TRBV28, the J call TRBJ1-1; TRBD1 agrees at 7 bases. The CDR3 is 15 residues long. Unmatched junction bases numbered 10, after V lost 2 bases and J lost 7 bases. Germline V gene sequence: CDR1 MDHEN, CDR2 SYDVKM. CDR3 residues: CASSLNTGTVDEAFF. CDR3 DNA: TGTGCCAGCAGTTTAAATACCGGGACAGTTGATGAAGCTTTCTTT.

The V gene is TRBV7-9, the J gene TRBJ2-7, with 12 bases aligning to TRBD2. This CDR3 has 16 residues. CDR1 is SEHNR and CDR2 is FQNEAQ in the germline V gene (reference sequence). With 5 bases clipped from V and 6 bases from J, the junction kept 11 bases outside the gene matches. CDR3: CASSGSASGRVGEQYF. CDR3 in DNA: TGTGCCAGCAGCGGGAGTGCTAGCGGGAGGGTAGGCGAGCAGTACTTC.

The genes are TRBV5-1 and TRBJ2-7; D gene uncertain. Germline assignment: CDR1 SGHRS and CDR2 YFSETQ. This CDR3 is 15 amino acids long. Trimming pared 4 bases from V and 2 bases from J, leaving 16 bases between. CDR3 amino acids: CASSRMTELTYEQYF. CDR3 coding DNA: TGCGCCAGCAGCCGAATGACGGAACTGACCTACGAGCAGTACTTC.

This sequence joins TRBV7-9 and TRBJ2-1; 12 bases fit TRBD2. The V gene end was trimmed by 1 base and the J gene end by 2 bases; junction bases not matched to a gene: 3. In germline, CDR1 is SEHNR, CDR2 FQNEAQ (reference sequence). This CDR3 is 17 amino acids long. CDR3 protein: CASSLGTSGKTYNEQFF. For the CDR3, the DNA is TGTGCCAGCAGCTTAGGGACTAGCGGGAAAACCTACAATGAGCAGTTCTTC.

The rearrangement links TRBV19 to TRBJ1-1; TRBD1 might be the D (5 bases). Trimming cost V 10 bases and J 4 bases, with 10 bases left between them. This CDR3 spans 11 amino acids. In germline, CDR1 is LNHDA, CDR2 SQIVND (reference sequence). CDR3 DNA sequence: TGTGCCACCCAGGGACCCACTGAAGCTTTCTTT. It encodes CATQGPTEAFF. Supplemented by reference TRBV19 and TRBJ1-1, the full variable domain reads DGGITQSPKYLFRKEGQNVTLSCEQNLNHDAMYWYRQDPGQGLRLIYYSQIVNDFQKGDIAEGYSVSREKKESFPLTVTSAQKNPTAFYLCATQGPTEAFFGQGTRLTVV.

The gene calls are TRBV11-2 and TRBJ2-1, with 11 bases lining up with TRBD2. The CDR3 runs 16 residues. Germline CDR1 SGHAT, CDR2 FQNNGV. Unmatched junction bases numbered 4, after V lost 6 bases and J lost 0 bases. CDR3 loop: CASRGLAATSYNEQFF. In DNA, the CDR3 is TGTGCCAGCAGGGGACTAGCGGCAACCTCCTACAATGAGCAGTTCTTC.

The chain joins TRBV28 to TRBJ2-7; maybe TRBD1 (6 bases). The CDR3 consists of 13 residues. Trimming shortened V by 6 bases and J by 1 base, and 10 bases separated the two germline ends. Germline V gene sequence: CDR1 MDHEN, CDR2 SYDVKM. The CDR3 nucleotides are TGTGCCAGCAGCTCTCAGGGGTCCTACGAGCAGTACTTC. It is translated as CASSSQGSYEQYF. The full variable domain, completed using reference TRBV28 and TRBJ2-7, is DVKVTQSSRYLVKRTGEKVFLECVQDMDHENMFWYRQDPGLGLRLIYFSYDVKMKEKGDIPEGYSVSREKKERFSLILESASTNQTSMYLCASSSQGSYEQYFGPGTRLTVT.

The chain links TRBV15 to TRBJ1-2; perhaps TRBD1 as D (6 bases). Per germline, CDR1 LNHNV and CDR2 YYDKDF (reference sequence). V lost 3 bases to trimming and J lost 2 bases, with 25 bases between them. The length of the CDR3 is 19 residues. CDR3: CATSRPRPTGFPPNYGYTF. The CDR3 bases are TGTGCCACCAGCAGGCCTAGACCGACAGGTTTCCCCCCAAACTATGGCTACACCTTC.

This clone occurred a few times. The chain employs TRBV19 and TRBJ2-5; D may be TRBD1 or TRBD2 (5 bases each). Trimming removed 5 bases from V and 3 bases from J, with 13 bases in between. This CDR3 has 14 amino acids. The germline gives CDR1 LNHDA, CDR2 SQIVND (reference sequence). The CDR3 region is CASSVLGTKETQYF. In nucleotides, the CDR3 is TGTGCCAGTAGTGTACTAGGGACCAAAGAGACCCAGTACTTC.

This clone was counted once. V gene TRBV18 combines with J gene TRBJ2-1; 7 bases match TRBD1. The CDR3 spans 16 residues. The V gene's germline CDR1 is KGHSH and CDR2 LQKENI. V lost 4 bases, J lost 0 bases, and 6 bases stayed unmatched. CDR3 region: CASSLGTALSYNEQFF. In DNA, the CDR3 is TGTGCCAGCTCACTTGGGACAGCCCTCTCCTACAATGAGCAGTTCTTC. The full variable domain, with the rest looked up from reference TRBV18 and TRBJ2-1, is NAGVMQNPRHLVRRRGQEARLRCSPMKGHSHVYWYRQLPEEGLKFMVYLQKENIIDESGMPKERFSAEFPKEGPSILRIQQVVRGDSAAYFCASSLGTALSYNEQFFGPGTRLTVL.

This clone has just one count. The chain links TRBV5-1 to TRBJ1-1, with a possible D match to TRBD1 (5 bases). From germline, CDR1 is SGHRS and CDR2 YFSETQ. Trimming took 0 bases from V and 7 from J, leaving 10 bases between them. CDR3 length: 13 amino acids. The DNA for the CDR3 is TGCGCCAGCAGCTTGGGAGACAGTTTTGAAGCTTTCTTT. The encoded protein is CASSLGDSFEAFF.

This chain links TRBV9 with TRBJ1-1; D might be TRBD1 (5 bases). Trimming left V 4 bases short and J 5 bases short, with 15 bases between. This CDR3 is built from 14 residues. Germline CDR1 is SGDLS and CDR2 is YYNGEE. CDR3 sequence: CASSPDKGYTEAFF. The CDR3 nucleotides read TGTGCCAGCAGCCCGGACAAGGGGTATACTGAAGCTTTCTTT.

A single count supports this clone. The genes are TRBV27 and TRBJ2-7; D is ambiguous. Trimming cost V 2 bases and J 2 bases, with 13 bases left between them. The CDR3 has 15 amino acids. Germline CDR1 reads MNHEY; CDR2 reads SMNVEV (reference sequence). The CDR3 protein is CASSLRAERPYEQYF. Here the CDR3 DNA reads TGTGCCAGCAGTTTAAGGGCAGAGAGGCCCTACGAGCAGTACTTC.

The rearrangement joins TRBV6-5 to TRBJ2-7, with D unresolved. Germline-derived CDR1 and CDR2 are MNHEY and SVGAGI. Trimming left V 0 bases short and J 3 bases short, with 15 bases between. There are 16 residues in the CDR3. This chain's CDR3 is CASSYSFTDANYEQYF. The CDR3 bases are TGTGCCAGCAGTTACTCTTTCACAGACGCCAACTACGAGCAGTACTTC.

This chain connects TRBV9 to TRBJ1-3; tentative D call: TRBD1 (6 bases). The CDR3 totals 15 residues. Germline CDR1 reads SGDLS; CDR2 reads YYNGEE. Trimming took 2 bases from V and 3 from J, leaving 12 bases between them. DNA of the CDR3: TGTGCCAGCAGCGTCGTTGGGGGCGTTGGAAACACCATATATTTT. Its protein is CASSVVGGVGNTIYF. Using reference TRBV9 and TRBJ1-3 for the parts outside the CDR3, the full variable domain is DSGVTQTPKHLITATGQRVTLRCSPRSGDLSVYWYQQSLDQGLQFLIQYYNGEERAKGNILERFSAQQFPDLHSELNLSSLELGDSALYFCASSVVGGVGNTIYFGEGSWLTVV.